Listed here are 9 T cell receptor beta chains from one sample, sequenced in a study of blood T cell repertoires in COVID-19. Clones were sequenced by immunoSEQ multiplex PCR, and TCRdb holds only the in-frame ones, with some missing. The table shows fewer than 100,000 clones, with less than 90% occurring only once. Material: peripheral blood. The receptors derive from a man older than 75 in a cohort sampled during active COVID-19.

The chain has TRBV4-3 and TRBJ2-1; 9 bases agree with TRBD2. Germline CDR1 reads LGHNA; CDR2 reads YSLEER. This CDR3 comprises 17 residues. Trimming at V came to 1 base and at J to 9 bases, leaving 13 bases not matched to a gene. For the CDR3, the DNA is TGCGCCAGCAGCCAAGCATCCGGCGGGGGGGAGAGGAGTGAGCAGTTCTTC. Protein sequence: CASSQASGGGERSEQFF.

The chain couples TRBV27 to TRBJ1-6; D is possibly TRBD1 (6 bases). The CDR3 is made up of 17 amino acids. Germline values: CDR1 MNHEY, CDR2 SMNVEV (reference sequence). V was shortened by 1 base and J by 7 bases, with 17 bases between the two germline ends. The CDR3 loop is CASSLFPRTGQNSPLHF. DNA for the CDR3: TGTGCCAGCAGTTTATTCCCCCGCACAGGGCAAAATTCACCCCTCCACTTT.

The V call is TRBV28, the J call TRBJ1-3; no clear D. Trimming left V 2 bases short and J 4 bases short, with 12 bases between. The germline gives CDR1 MDHEN, CDR2 SYDVKM. The CDR3 is made up of 15 amino acids. The CDR3, as DNA: TGTGCCAGCAGTTTAGCTGGTTCTAAGGGAAACACCATATATTTT. As protein: CASSLAGSKGNTIYF.

This CDR3 reads CASSQDLALTFGELFF. CDR3 bases: TGTGCCAGCAGCCAAGATCTAGCCCTCACGTTCGGGGAGCTGTTTTTT. The chain has TRBV4-2 and TRBJ2-2; possible D gene TRBD2, 5 bases. Germline CDR1 is LGHNA and CDR2 is YNFKEQ. V lost 0 bases to trimming and J lost 7 bases, with 15 bases between them. The CDR3 spans 16 residues.

The V gene is TRBV19, the J gene TRBJ2-6; D is possibly TRBD2 (7 bases). The CDR3 length is 16 residues. Per germline, CDR1 LNHDA and CDR2 SQIVND (reference sequence). V was cut by 1 base and J by 4 bases, with 11 bases left in between. The CDR3 sequence is CASSIVAGAGANVLTF. CDR3 DNA sequence: TGTGCCAGTAGTATAGTGGCGGGGGCCGGGGCCAACGTCCTGACTTTC.

The chain joins TRBV2 to TRBJ2-3; 10 bases map to TRBD2. The CDR3 extends over 15 amino acids. Trimming removed 5 bases from V and 6 bases from J; junction bases left unmatched: 8. Germline V lookup: CDR1 SNHLY, CDR2 FYNNEI. The CDR3 bases are TGTGCCAGCAGTATCTACAGCGGGGGGGTCGATACGCAGTATTTT. It specifies CASSIYSGGVDTQYF.

This chain connects TRBV3-1 (or the pseudogene TRBV3-2) to TRBJ1-2; unclear D gene. V was shortened by 1 base and J by 8 bases, with 11 bases between the two germline ends. The CDR3 extends over 13 amino acids. Germline V gene data show CDR1 as LGHDT and CDR2 as YNNKEL (reference sequence). The DNA for the CDR3 is TGTGCCAGCAGCCAAGGAACAGTTAAAGGCTACACCTTC. Protein sequence: CASSQGTVKGYTF.

V gene TRBV2 combines with J gene TRBJ2-7; D is unresolved. Germline V gives CDR1 SNHLY, CDR2 FYNNEI. The CDR3 sequence is 15 residues long. The V end lost 4 bases, the J end lost 0 bases, and 13 bases lay between the germline ends. CDR3 in DNA: TGTGCCAGCAGTGTAGCACAGATACTCTCCTACGAGCAGTACTTC. As protein: CASSVAQILSYEQYF.

In DNA, the CDR3 is TGTGCCAGCAGCATCGCGCGGGGGAACACCGGGGAGCTGTTTTTT. Its protein product is CASSIARGNTGELFF. The chain employs TRBV7-9 and TRBJ2-2; weak D call: TRBD2 (6 bases). Per germline, CDR1 SEHNR and CDR2 FQNEAQ (reference sequence). This CDR3 comprises 15 residues. V was cut by 5 bases and J by 1 base, with 11 bases left in between. Full variable domain (missing parts from reference TRBV7-9 and TRBJ2-2): DTGVSQNPRHKITKRGQNVTFRCDPISEHNRLYWYRQTLGQGPEFLTYFQNEAQLEKSRLLSDRFSAERPKGSFSTLEIQRTEQGDSAMYLCASSIARGNTGELFFGEGSRLTVL.